The 9 T cell receptor beta chains listed next were all sequenced from one sample in a study of STAT5B mutations in CD4+ large granular lymphocyte leukemia. Profiling relied on immunoSEQ multiplex PCR, and the TCRdb table lists in-frame clones only, not all of them. The profile shows 20,000 to 25,000 clones, 75% of them singletons. Sequencing input: CD4+ T cells from blood buffy coats. Source of these receptors: a human donor in good health.

The chain links TRBV11-1 to TRBJ1-5; no reliable D call. V lost 5 bases to trimming and J lost 5 bases, with 7 bases between them. The CDR3 length is 12 residues. CDR1 and CDR2 (germline): SGHAT, FQDESV (reference sequence). CDR3 in amino acids: CASSGGYQPQHF. In DNA form, the CDR3 reads TGTGCCAGCAGCGGCGGATATCAGCCCCAGCATTTT.

This clone was seen once. V usage is TRBV19 and J usage is TRBJ2-6, with D perhaps TRBD1 (6 bases). Looked up from germline, CDR1 is LNHDA and CDR2 is SQIVND (reference sequence). The CDR3 contains 13 residues. Trimming took 10 bases from V and 0 from J, leaving 7 bases between them. CDR3 sequence reads: CATGASGANVLTF. DNA for the CDR3: TGTGCCACAGGGGCCTCTGGGGCCAACGTCCTGACTTTC.

CDR3 DNA: TGTGCCAGCAGTTTAGCAGGGGAAGATGGCTACACCTTC. Protein product: CASSLAGEDGYTF. The chain couples TRBV27 to TRBJ1-2, with D perhaps TRBD1 (6 bases). This CDR3 contains 13 residues. The germline V and J ends were trimmed by 2 bases and 6 bases, with 10 bases remaining between them. Germline CDR1 is MNHEY and CDR2 is SMNVEV (reference sequence).

The J gene is TRBJ1-2, the V gene TRBV7-8, with 11 bases that match TRBD1. The V gene end was trimmed by 1 base and the J gene end by 5 bases; junction bases not matched to a gene: 6. Germline values: CDR1 SGHVS, CDR2 FQNEAQ. The length of the CDR3 is 16 residues. The CDR3 DNA is TGTGCCAGCAGCTTAGTTGGACAGGGGGCGAGTTATGGCTACACCTTC. As protein: CASSLVGQGASYGYTF.

This chain connects TRBV18 to TRBJ1-2, with D hard to call. The V and J ends lost 2 bases and 3 bases respectively, with 16 bases between them. From germline, CDR1 is KGHSH and CDR2 LQKENI. This CDR3 spans 16 amino acids. The CDR3 region is CASSPDLRESYYGYTF. The CDR3 DNA sequence: TGTGCCAGCTCACCAGACCTACGGGAGTCTTACTATGGCTACACCTTC.

The rearrangement uses TRBV28 and TRBJ2-3; 7 positions match TRBD2. V shed 3 bases, J shed 6 bases, and the junction held 9 bases outside the gene matches. CDR3 length: 15 residues. Germline loops: CDR1 MDHEN, CDR2 SYDVKM. This CDR3 is CASSLAGDTGDTQYF. CDR3 nucleotides: TGTGCCAGCAGTTTGGCGGGAGACACGGGGGATACGCAGTATTTT.

The rearrangement links TRBV2 to TRBJ1-4; D call uncertain. This CDR3 has 14 residues. V dropped 6 bases and J dropped 8 bases, with 16 bases sitting between them. CDR1 and CDR2 from the germline V gene are SNHLY and FYNNEI. The CDR3: CASSQDGRGEKLFF. The CDR3, as DNA: TGTGCCAGCAGCCAGGACGGCCGTGGCGAAAAACTGTTTTTT.

There are a few counts of this clone. The CDR3 sequence is CATLRVGWNYGYTF. The CDR3 nucleotides are TGTGCCACCCTTCGGGTCGGGTGGAACTATGGCTACACCTTC. The genes are TRBV5-4 and TRBJ1-2, with D hard to call. Germline V gene lookup returns CDR1 SGHNT and CDR2 YYREEE (reference sequence). V dropped 9 bases and J dropped 2 bases, with 17 bases sitting between them. This CDR3 has 14 residues.

This chain connects TRBV2 to TRBJ2-7; tentative D call: TRBD2 (5 bases). The CDR3 loop spans 14 amino acids. V was clipped by 6 bases and J by 6 bases, with 18 bases between them. Germline CDR1 SNHLY, CDR2 FYNNEI. The CDR3 sequence is CASRTVVGAGEQYF. CDR3 in DNA: TGTGCCAGCAGGACCGTGGTGGGAGCAGGCGAGCAGTACTTC.